Below, 15 T cell receptor beta chains from the same sample are listed, as sequenced in a study of graft-versus-host responses after intestinal transplantation. Antigen specificity for these receptors is unknown. The repertoire was sequenced with immunoSEQ multiplex PCR; TCRdb's copy has only in-frame clones and lacks some. This table has approximately 89,000 clones, more than 85% appearing once. The sequences come from unstimulated CD4+ T cells sorted from spleen or lymph node cells, collected before intestinal transplant. The receptors were gathered from a human donor who received an intestinal transplant.

This clone was found once. CDR3: CASSLTSGGQYEQYF. The CDR3 bases are TGTGCCAGCAGCTTGACTAGCGGAGGCCAGTACGAGCAGTACTTC. The chain joins TRBV13 to TRBJ2-7; 9 nucleotides line up with TRBD2. Germline V gene sequence: CDR1 PRHDT, CDR2 FYEKMQ (reference sequence). J lost 4 bases, V lost 3 bases, and 7 bases had no gene match. This CDR3 is 15 amino acids long.

The rearrangement joins TRBV5-6 to TRBJ2-2; 11 nucleotides match TRBD1. The trim removed 3 bases at V and 5 bases at J, leaving 15 bases unmatched. The CDR3 spans 19 residues. Germline V gene data show CDR1 as SGHDT and CDR2 as YYEEEE. In DNA form, the CDR3 reads TGTGCCAGCAGCTCAGACAGAGAGGACAGGGGGCGGTTAACCGGGGAGCTGTTTTTT. Its translation is CASSSDREDRGRLTGELFF.

This chain links TRBV6-1 with TRBJ1-5, with D unclear. The CDR3 contains 13 residues. V was shortened by 2 bases and J by 5 bases, with 7 bases between the two germline ends. Germline-derived CDR1 and CDR2 are MNHNS and SASEGT. CDR3 protein: CASSETSDQPQHF. The DNA of the CDR3 is TGTGCCAGCAGTGAAACGTCGGATCAGCCCCAGCATTTT.

The chain is built from TRBV6-1 and TRBJ1-2; unclear D gene. The germline V and J ends were trimmed by 1 base and 4 bases, with 10 bases remaining between them. The length of the CDR3 is 14 residues. CDR1 and CDR2 from the germline V gene are MNHNS and SASEGT. In nucleotides, the CDR3 is TGTGCCAGCAGTGAAGTCCAGTCTTTCTATGGCTACACCTTC. As protein: CASSEVQSFYGYTF.

The genes are TRBV5-6 and TRBJ2-1, with 7 nucleotides matching TRBD2. The CDR3 contains 13 residues. V was clipped by 0 bases and J by 15 bases; unmatched bases: 9. The germline gives CDR1 SGHDT, CDR2 YYEEEE. The CDR3 bases are TGTGCCAGCAGCTTGGTGGTCGGGCGGGAGTCGTTCTTC. It specifies CASSLVVGRESFF.

V and J are TRBV6-1 and TRBJ1-2; no firm D call. This CDR3 is built from 15 residues. CDR1 and CDR2 from the germline V gene are MNHNS and SASEGT. V was cut by 4 bases and J by 2 bases, with 14 bases left in between. CDR3 coding DNA: TGTGCCAGCAGTGTCTCCGGGTTGGCGAACTATGGCTACACCTTC. Protein product: CASSVSGLANYGYTF.

The gene calls are TRBV23-1 and TRBJ2-7; 7 bases match TRBD1. TRBV23-1 is treated as an ORF (open reading frame) with a function not yet certain. J was trimmed by 0 bases and V by 1 base; bases with no gene match: 3. CDR3 length equals 15 residues. The CDR3 coding sequence is TGCGCCAGCAGTCAATTCCGGGACAGCTCCTACGAGCAGTACTTC. Its translation: CASSQFRDSSYEQYF.

V and J are TRBV28 and TRBJ2-1, with 8 bases that match TRBD2. Germline V lookup: CDR1 MDHEN, CDR2 SYDVKM. This CDR3 is built from 17 residues. J gave up 1 base and V 2 bases, and 7 bases lay outside the gene matches. CDR3 amino acids: CASSLSVAGKSYNEQFF. The CDR3 DNA reads as TGTGCCAGCAGTTTAAGTGTAGCGGGAAAGTCCTACAATGAGCAGTTCTTC.

V usage is TRBV4-2 and J usage is TRBJ2-5, with 12 bases fitting TRBD2. Looked up from germline, CDR1 is LGHNA and CDR2 is YNFKEQ. The trim removed 1 base at V and 1 base at J, leaving 7 bases unmatched. This CDR3 has 18 residues. For the CDR3, the DNA is TGTGCCAGCAGCCAAGGGGCTAGCGGGGGGGCCGTCCAAGAGACCCAGTACTTC. Its protein is CASSQGASGGAVQETQYF.

This rearrangement joins TRBV2 to TRBJ2-1; 7 bases line up with TRBD2. The CDR3 spans 15 residues. The V segment lost 2 bases and the J segment 9 bases; nucleotides outside the gene matches: 10. Germline-derived CDR1 and CDR2 are SNHLY and FYNNEI. The CDR3 here is CASSEFVVGGGEQFF. The CDR3 DNA sequence: TGTGCCAGCAGTGAATTTGTAGTTGGGGGGGGTGAGCAGTTCTTC.

The chain has TRBV18 and TRBJ1-4; D is possibly TRBD1 (6 bases). The CDR3 loop spans 15 amino acids. V gave up 4 bases and J gave up 8 bases, with 17 bases separating them. CDR1 and CDR2 from the germline V gene are KGHSH and LQKENI. This CDR3 reads CASSRTQGVREKLFF. CDR3 in DNA: TGTGCCAGCTCACGAACACAGGGAGTTAGAGAAAAACTGTTTTTT. The full variable domain, rest sourced from reference TRBV18 and TRBJ1-4, is NAGVMQNPRHLVRRRGQEARLRCSPMKGHSHVYWYRQLPEEGLKFMVYLQKENIIDESGMPKERFSAEFPKEGPSILRIQQVVRGDSAAYFCASSRTQGVREKLFFGSGTQLSVL.

The CDR3 spells CASSILNRDRAYEQYF. The CDR3 nucleotides are TGTGCCAGCAGCATCCTAAACCGGGACAGAGCCTACGAGCAGTACTTC. The chain is built from TRBV21-1 and TRBJ2-7; TRBD1, as called in the table, went unchecked against the DNA. TRBV21-1 constitutes a pseudogene. The CDR3 loop spans 16 amino acids.

V is TRBV30 and J is TRBJ2-7; 9 nucleotides align to TRBD2. V trimming: 8 bases; J trimming: 2 bases; junction bases outside the gene matches: 7. Germline V gene sequence: CDR1 GTSNPN, CDR2 SVGIG (reference sequence). The CDR3 is 13 residues long. The CDR3 DNA is TGTGCCATAGCGGGAGACCGAACCTACGAGCAGTACTTC. Translation: CAIAGDRTYEQYF.

The V call is TRBV7-2, the J call TRBJ1-1, with 7 bases that match TRBD1. V trimming: 8 bases; J trimming: 8 bases; junction bases outside the gene matches: 26. Germline V gene data show CDR1 as SGHTA and CDR2 as FQGNSA. The CDR3 is 18 residues long. CDR3 coding DNA: TGTGCCAGCTATAATAGGCGGGTTTGGGGACAGACGGATAAGGAAGCTTTCTTT. It codes for CASYNRRVWGQTDKEAFF.

The chain links TRBV15 to TRBJ2-3; tentative D call: TRBD2 (6 bases). The CDR3 has 15 amino acids. From germline, CDR1 is LNHNV and CDR2 YYDKDF (reference sequence). V lost 0 bases to trimming and J lost 3 bases, with 10 bases between them. As DNA, the CDR3 is TGTGCCACCAGCAGAGATCTAGCGCAGACAGATACGCAGTATTTT. It codes for CATSRDLAQTDTQYF.